The source of this TCR beta chain is a study of memory CD4+ T cells and cytomegalovirus serostatus. Whole-study context: This sample comes from healthy Belgian adults, several CMV seropositive, approximately 25 seronegative.

Comment on this clone: What it binds is not known.

Study results and caveats: CMV serostatus prediction reached median AUC about 0.95, or 0.9 with US-trained model. CD4+ memory repertoires contained about two fifths of the 164 reported CMV TCRbeta sequences.

As handled by the study authors: After removing out-of-frame reads, around 2.2 million distinct TCRbeta sequences remained. Produced via immunoSEQ multiplex PCR; TCRdb's table is partial and in-frame only. That table furnishes V, J and clone size, whereas the DNA furnished D and trimming. The profile shows 45,000 to 65,000 clones, 70% to 85% of them singletons. The sort gate was single viable CD3+CD4+CD8-CD45RO+ cells for memory CD4+ T cells. Sequencing input: memory CD4+ T cells from blood. This clonotype originated in an adult in good health and CMV-seronegative.

CDR3 loop: CASSAASSGETQYF. The CDR3 bases are TGTGCCAGCAGCGCCGCCTCCAGCGGGGAGACCCAGTACTTC. The chain couples TRBV11-2 to TRBJ2-5; D might be TRBD2 (6 bases). Germline CDR1 is SGHAT and CDR2 is FQNNGV. CDR3 size: 14 residues. Trimming pared 5 bases from V and 5 bases from J, leaving 15 bases between.